Below, 20 T cell receptor beta chains from the same sample are listed, as sequenced in a study of T cell responses to AZD1222 COVID-19 vaccine. This table comes from immunoSEQ multiplex PCR, and its TCRdb copy is limited to in-frame clones, with some not included. The table includes more than 60,000 clones, around 90% detected once. The input for sequencing was peripheral blood, taken on day 0 of AZD1222 vaccination. The receptors come from an adult in good health.

This clone has a single count. The chain recombines TRBV3-1 (or the pseudogene TRBV3-2) with TRBJ2-7; D is tentatively TRBD1 or TRBD2 (5 bases each). Germline CDR1 reads LGHDT; CDR2 reads YNNKEL (reference sequence). Trimming pared 0 bases from V and 3 bases from J, leaving 18 bases between. This CDR3 is built from 17 residues. The DNA of the CDR3 is TGTGCCAGCAGCCAAGACCGTAGGGGACGGAAACTCTACGAGCAGTACTTC. It encodes CASSQDRRGRKLYEQYF.

The genes are TRBV27 and TRBJ1-2, with D perhaps matching TRBD1 (6 bases). The CDR3 runs 14 residues. CDR1 and CDR2 from the germline V gene are MNHEY and SMNVEV (reference sequence). Trimming removed 6 bases from V and 4 bases from J, with 15 bases in between. Here the CDR3 reads CASSQKGGSYGYTF. CDR3 bases: TGTGCCAGCAGCCAGAAAGGGGGTAGCTATGGCTACACCTTC.

The count of this clone is one. This rearrangement joins TRBV18 to TRBJ1-3; TRBD1 matches at 9 bases. J lost 4 bases, V lost 2 bases, and 3 bases had no gene match. This CDR3 has 15 amino acids. Germline V lookup: CDR1 KGHSH, CDR2 LQKENI. The CDR3 is CASSPGTGSGNTIYF. For the CDR3, the DNA is TGTGCCAGCTCACCAGGGACAGGGTCCGGAAACACCATATATTTT.

The rearrangement uses TRBV9 and TRBJ2-5, with D hard to call. The CDR3 is made up of 13 amino acids. Germline values: CDR1 SGDLS, CDR2 YYNGEE. V lost 6 bases, J lost 5 bases, and 14 bases lay in between. CDR3 DNA: TGTGCCAGCAAATCGGAGCTTGAGGAGACCCAGTACTTC. This translates into CASKSELEETQYF.

The V call is TRBV10-2, the J call TRBJ1-4; D remains unclear. V was cut by 1 base and J by 0 bases, with 12 bases left in between. Germline V gene sequence: CDR1 WSHSY, CDR2 SAAADI. The CDR3 has 17 amino acids. CDR3 DNA: TGCGCCAGCAGTGAGTACCTCCCTGGAGCAACTAATGAAAAACTGTTTTTT. Translating gives CASSEYLPGATNEKLFF.

This clone was picked up a small number of times. V usage is TRBV28 and J usage is TRBJ1-2; no clear D. Germline lookup yields CDR1 MDHEN and CDR2 SYDVKM. Trimming removed 4 bases at V and 6 bases at J, with 9 bases between. The CDR3 is 12 amino acids. This CDR3 is CASSSGVNGYTF. The CDR3 DNA reads as TGTGCCAGCAGTTCTGGGGTCAATGGCTACACCTTC.

The chain couples TRBV7-2 to TRBJ2-1; TRBD2 agrees at 14 bases. The CDR3 loop spans 15 amino acids. V dropped 3 bases and J dropped 10; count of bases not matched to a gene: 5. Germline CDR1 and CDR2: SGHTA and FQGNSA. CDR3 loop: CASSFRGTSGGEQFF. The CDR3 DNA reads TGTGCCAGCAGCTTTCGGGGGACTAGCGGGGGAGAGCAGTTCTTC.

The chain joins TRBV3-1 (or the pseudogene TRBV3-2) to TRBJ2-1, with TRBD1 matching 7 bases. Germline V gene data show CDR1 as LGHDT and CDR2 as YNNKEL (reference sequence). Trimming took 3 bases from V and 3 from J; bases not matched to a gene: 5. This CDR3 comprises 15 residues. CDR3 nucleotide sequence: TGTGCCAGCAGCCAGGTACAGGGGAACTACAATGAGCAGTTCTTC. It encodes CASSQVQGNYNEQFF.

The chain couples TRBV3-1 (or the pseudogene TRBV3-2) to TRBJ2-1, with unresolved D. The CDR3 has 17 residues. Deletions cut 5 bases from V and 4 bases from J, with 21 bases between. Germline CDR1 reads LGHDT; CDR2 reads YNNKEL (reference sequence). The CDR3 coding sequence is TGTGCCAGCAGCTGGCGGACGGGCGACCAACAATACAATGAGCAGTTCTTC. Translating gives CASSWRTGDQQYNEQFF.

This chain uses TRBV6-2 or TRBV6-3 with TRBJ2-7; 9 bases line up with TRBD1. Germline CDR1 is MNHEY and CDR2 is SVGEGT. V lost 2 bases to trimming and J lost 3 bases; unmatched junction nucleotides: 14. CDR3 length: 18 residues. DNA of the CDR3: TGTGCCAGCAGTTACCCCGGACAGGGGACGCGATACCTCTACGAGCAGTACTTC. The encoded protein is CASSYPGQGTRYLYEQYF.

This clone was detected once. The chain couples TRBV5-1 to TRBJ1-2; D not resolved. Germline CDR1 reads SGHRS; CDR2 reads YFSETQ. CDR3 length equals 15 residues. Trimming removed 0 bases at V and 1 base at J, with 10 bases between. The CDR3 loop reads CASSLESGNNYGYTF. The DNA for the CDR3 is TGCGCCAGCAGCTTGGAATCGGGGAATAACTATGGCTACACCTTC.

The chain is built from TRBV7-6 and TRBJ2-1; 9 nucleotides align to TRBD1. The germline gives CDR1 SGHVS, CDR2 FNYEAQ. V trimming: 2 bases; J trimming: 6 bases; junction bases outside the gene matches: 8. There are 16 residues in the CDR3. The CDR3 DNA sequence: TGTGCCAGCAGCTTACCTCGGACGACAGGGGGCAATGAGCAGTTCTTC. It translates to CASSLPRTTGGNEQFF.

V and J are TRBV27 and TRBJ1-2; 9 bases match TRBD1. The CDR3 consists of 16 residues. Looked up from germline, CDR1 is MNHEY and CDR2 is SMNVEV (reference sequence). V lost 1 base and J lost 4; bases outside the gene matches: 7. The DNA for the CDR3 is TGTGCCAGCAGTTTATGGGGACAGGGAGAGGTCTATGGCTACACCTTC. This gives the protein CASSLWGQGEVYGYTF.

The chain couples TRBV5-1 to TRBJ2-5, with a tentative D call TRBD1 (5 bases). The CDR3 runs to 14 residues. The V and J ends lost 0 bases and 5 bases respectively, with 11 bases between them. The germline V gene has CDR1 SGHRS and CDR2 YFSETQ. The CDR3 nucleotides are TGCGCCAGCAGCTTGGCCATGGGGCACGAGACCCAGTACTTC. Translated: CASSLAMGHETQYF.

The V call is TRBV15, the J call TRBJ1-1; possible D gene TRBD1, 5 bases. Germline V gives CDR1 LNHNV, CDR2 YYDKDF (reference sequence). Trimming stripped 3 bases from V and 3 bases from J, with 17 bases between. CDR3 size: 16 residues. This CDR3 is CATSRPLGGQYTEAFF. In nucleotides, the CDR3 is TGTGCCACCAGCAGGCCCCTGGGGGGTCAGTACACTGAAGCTTTCTTT.

The chain combines TRBV19 with TRBJ1-1; D call uncertain. Germline lookup yields CDR1 LNHDA and CDR2 SQIVND (reference sequence). This CDR3 spans 15 amino acids. V was clipped by 4 bases and J by 4 bases, with 16 bases between them. The DNA for the CDR3 is TGTGCCAGTAGTAACCCCCCGTCACCGGGCACTGAAGCTTTCTTT. Protein sequence: CASSNPPSPGTEAFF.

This chain uses TRBV5-4 with TRBJ1-2; 8 positions match TRBD1. V was pared by 2 bases and J by 2 bases, with 5 bases of the junction left unmatched. The germline V gene encodes CDR1 SGHNT and CDR2 YYREEE (reference sequence). The CDR3 totals 15 residues. The CDR3 bases are TGTGCCAGCAGCTTTCCGGGACAGGAAAACTATGGCTACACCTTC. This sequence encodes CASSFPGQENYGYTF.

The gene calls are TRBV18 and TRBJ2-1; D perhaps matches TRBD2 (5 bases). This CDR3 has 13 amino acids. The germline gives CDR1 KGHSH, CDR2 LQKENI. V gave up 3 bases and J gave up 8 bases, with 11 bases separating them. CDR3 residues: CASSPDLGDEQFF. The CDR3 DNA reads TGTGCCAGCTCACCGGACTTAGGCGATGAGCAGTTCTTC.

The chain uses TRBV7-9 and TRBJ2-1; D might be TRBD2 (6 bases). Germline CDR1 reads SEHNR; CDR2 reads FQNEAQ (reference sequence). The CDR3 sequence is 13 residues long. Trimming cost V 6 bases and J 3 bases, with 9 bases left between them. For the CDR3, the DNA is TGTGCCAGCAGAGTAGCGGACTACAATGAGCAGTTCTTC. It codes for CASRVADYNEQFF.

V is TRBV7-3 and J is TRBJ1-5, with D hard to call. The germline CDR1 and CDR2 sequences are SGHTA and FQGTGA. Trimming left V 6 bases short and J 0 bases short, with 18 bases between. The length of the CDR3 is 17 residues. CDR3 DNA: TGTGCCAGCAGTGGTTCCGTCTTCGAATCTAGCAATCAGCCCCAGCATTTT. It encodes CASSGSVFESSNQPQHF.